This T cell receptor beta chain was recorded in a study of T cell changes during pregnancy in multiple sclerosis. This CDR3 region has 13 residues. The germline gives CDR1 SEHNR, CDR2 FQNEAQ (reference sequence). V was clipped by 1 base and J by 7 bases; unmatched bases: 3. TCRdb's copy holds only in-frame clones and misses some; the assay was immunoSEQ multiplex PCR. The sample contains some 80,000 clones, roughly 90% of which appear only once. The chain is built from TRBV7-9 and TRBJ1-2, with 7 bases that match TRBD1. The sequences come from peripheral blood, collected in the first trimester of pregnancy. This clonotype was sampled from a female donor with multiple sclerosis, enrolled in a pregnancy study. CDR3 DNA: TGTGCCAGCAGCTTAGACAGGGGAGGTGGCTACACCTTC. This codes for CASSLDRGGGYTF. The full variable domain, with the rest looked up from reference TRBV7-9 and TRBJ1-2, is DTGVSQNPRHKITKRGQNVTFRCDPISEHNRLYWYRQTLGQGPEFLTYFQNEAQLEKSRLLSDRFSAERPKGSFSTLEIQRTEQGDSAMYLCASSLDRGGGYTFGSGTRLTVV.